This TCR beta chain was recorded in a study of regulatory T cells in long-lasting Graves disease (dated by TCRdb to the early 2020s). Regarding the research as a whole: In the newly diagnosed Graves' disease group, patients had been taking antithyroid drugs for less than 3 months. Peripheral blood TCR sequencing and RNA sequencing compared persistent Graves' disease patients with newly diagnosed Graves' disease patients. The study was conducted in China and was registered as a clinical trial. A total of around 35 samples underwent TCR sequencing, from about 13 patients with persistent Graves' disease and some 20 patients with newly diagnosed Graves' disease.

V has 5 bases trimmed and J has 6 bases trimmed; junction bases matching no gene number 10. Spanning cysteine to phenylalanine, the CDR3 consists of 15 amino acids. Only CDR3 DNA is held: 45 bases, read in frame from base 1. This clonotype was detected ten times or more. Its antigen is unknown. Base qualities are missing; no much larger clone stands one base away. The investigation overall reported the following: The authors noted that the small sample size was a limitation that may lower accuracy. Patients with persistent disease shared more public clonotypes (roughly 2,900) than newly diagnosed patients did (about 970). Persistent disease showed preferential use of TRBV28, TRBJ1-2 and TRBJ2-5, whereas newly diagnosed disease favored TRBV20-1 and TRBJ2-1. Compared with newly diagnosed patients, patients with persistent Graves' disease had lower TCR Shannon entropy and fewer highly expanded clones, which suggests clonal expansion. Peripheral blood alone was examined, since thyroid tissue, which constituted the primary lesion, could not be accessed. Sequencing and analysis were restricted to the TCR beta chain.

Library preparation employed multiplex PCR. Sequencer: Illumina HiSeq 4000. CDR3 regions were amplified by Arm-PCR with iRepertoire HTBI primers to construct TCR beta libraries. Before sequencing, the PCR products underwent gel purification. In the source study's methods: Gene usage analysis of CDR3 amino acid clonotypes used the approximately 62 TRBV and some 15 TRBJ segments found across samples. COPE and FqMerger were used to merge filtered high-quality paired reads into contigs. Contigs were aligned with BLAST to IMGT TRBV, TRBD and TRBJ reference genes, and CDR3 was defined per IMGT. Any clonotype with a frequency above 0.1% was counted as a highly expanded clone. Shannon entropy was used to measure repertoire diversity, and the Gini coefficient was used to measure V-J evenness. A clonotype found in more than one individual was treated as public. The raw public data were reprocessed by TCRdb itself: fastp quality trimming at Q25, MiXCR clonotype calling, in-frame beta chains only. Each entry is one CDR3 protein sequence, shown with its most common DNA and genes. None of the V and J calls come from the authors' own analysis; TCRdb made them. Present in this sample are some 500,000 distinct CDR3 sequences, roughly 13% of which were seen just once. The ten largest make up roughly a tenth of the sample.

In the paper's terms, the time point label means: newly diagnosed GD, antithyroid drugs for less than 3 months. For both TCR sequencing and RNA sequencing, RNA was extracted from PBMCs in TRIzol. The diagnosis of Graves' disease followed American Thyroid Association guidelines. Patients were recruited from an endocrinology department in Xi'an, China. Each patient gave approximately 10 milliliters of peripheral blood, collected in an EDTA anticoagulant tube. Ficoll Paque Plus density gradient separation was used to isolate PBMCs, and no further T cell sorting was performed. An Agilent 2100 Bioanalyzer and agarose gel were used to check RNA quality, and a NanoDrop 2000 was used to measure RNA concentration. This sample was shared with a second study, whose subject was T cells in Graves' hyperthyroidism and ophthalmopathy. As that second paper reports: Graves' hyperthyroidism was defined as stable when no progression to ophthalmopathy occurred over 18 months of follow-up. The hyperthyroidism patients were between 18 and 65 years old and newly diagnosed, with a disease duration of less than 2 months. Patients with uncontrolled infections, other autoimmune diseases, pregnancy or lactation were excluded. Clinical symptoms, serum thyroxine and TRAb, thyroid ultrasound, and orbital computed tomography formed the basis for the diagnoses. The TCR CDR3 was subjected to a first round of RT-PCR using the HTBI primer set and the Qiagen OneStep RT-PCR kit. Blood samples also contained most of the expanded thyroid clonotypes (frequency above 0.001), which suggests that blood repertoires may reflect thyroid immune responses. In cross-validation, a model built on a 13 V-J signature told ophthalmopathy apart from stable hyperthyroidism with 85% to 90% sensitivity and around 84% specificity, and in testing the same model reached 80%/75%. In validation, the model predicted progression to ophthalmopathy a median of roughly 6.1 months before onset, with around 70% sensitivity and roughly 72% specificity. To identify distinguishing TCR V-J signatures, a discovery cohort of about a hundred patients was used, comprising 43 with Graves' ophthalmopathy and approximately 57 with stable Graves' hyperthyroidism. An independent validation cohort of around 19 hyperthyroidism patients and about 15 patients who later progressed to ophthalmopathy tested prospective prediction of ophthalmopathy. The 75 to 100 discovery patients were randomly split 7:3 into training and test sets. In several Graves' hyperthyroidism patients, the study also compared T-cell repertoires from thyroid tissue with T-cell repertoires from blood. Following sampling, methimazole starting at 30 mg daily was given to hyperthyroidism patients, and high-dose intravenous methylprednisolone was given to ophthalmopathy patients. Libraries were constructed in a second round of multiplex PCR, after which size selection and purification were performed. Sequencing of the libraries was done on an Illumina HiSeq2000 using paired-end 100 bp reads. SOAPnuke was used to process the raw data, removing reads that contained adapters or uncalled bases, had a mean Phred below 15, or lacked an exact match to the constant primer or identifier. High-quality paired reads were merged with COPE v1.2.5, and unique nucleotide sequences were defined as clonotypes. Clonotypes were aligned to IMGT TRBV, TRBD and TRBJ reference segments using MiTCR v1.1. Only V-J combinations with frequency above 0.0001, covering 99% to 99.2% of repertoires, were analysed. The TCS score was defined as the ratio of F50 (clonal expansion) to E x V (chaos), calculated using BLOSUM62-based TCRdist between CDR3 peptides within each V-J. Welch's t-statistics and random forest reduced around 520 V-J features to 13, which were used in a naive Bayes classifier (R e1071). Sample size was not statistically predetermined, and blinding of investigators to group allocation was not performed. The paper reports TCR Vbeta CDR3 sequencing of over 130 peripheral blood samples: some 41 ophthalmopathy, fewer than 80 hyperthyroidism and approximately 17 progressor patients.

The origin of this receptor is a man in his thirties or forties with Graves disease. Donor details come from another sample of the same person, matched by shared clones. The chain uses TRBV12-3 or TRBV12-4 and TRBJ2-1; 7 bases in between match TRBD2. Sequences were derived from peripheral blood mononuclear cells (PBMCs), sampled at new diagnosis, from a patient treated with antithyroid drugs. The CDR3 here reads CASSPLAGAPNEQFF. The DNA is TGTGCCAGCAGTCCACTGGCGGGAGCCCCCAATGAGCAGTTCTTC.